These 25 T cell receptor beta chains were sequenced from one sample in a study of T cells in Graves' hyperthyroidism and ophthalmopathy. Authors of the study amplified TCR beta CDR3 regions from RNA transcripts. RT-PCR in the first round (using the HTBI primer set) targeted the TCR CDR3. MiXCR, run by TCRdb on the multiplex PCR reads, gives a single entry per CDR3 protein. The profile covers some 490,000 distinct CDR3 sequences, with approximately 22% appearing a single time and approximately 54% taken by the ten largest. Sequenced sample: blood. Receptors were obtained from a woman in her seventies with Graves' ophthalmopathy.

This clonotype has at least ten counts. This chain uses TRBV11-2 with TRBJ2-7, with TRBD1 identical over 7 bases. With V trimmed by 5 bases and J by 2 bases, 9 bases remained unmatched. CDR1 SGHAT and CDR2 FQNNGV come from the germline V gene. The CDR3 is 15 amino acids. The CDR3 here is CASSPTGDGAYEQYF. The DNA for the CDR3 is TGTGCCAGCAGCCCCACAGGGGACGGTGCCTACGAGCAGTACTTC.

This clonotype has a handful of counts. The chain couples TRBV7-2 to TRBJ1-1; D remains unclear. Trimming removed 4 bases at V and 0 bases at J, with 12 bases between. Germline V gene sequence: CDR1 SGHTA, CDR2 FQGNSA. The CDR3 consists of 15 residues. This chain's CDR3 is CASSWQANMNTEAFF. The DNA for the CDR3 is TGTGCCAGCAGCTGGCAGGCAAACATGAACACTGAAGCTTTCTTT. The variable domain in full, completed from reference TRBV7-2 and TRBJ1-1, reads GAGVSQSPSNKVTEKGKDVELRCDPISGHTALYWYRQSLGQGLEFLIYFQGNSAPDKSGLPSDRFSAERTGGSVSTLTIQRTQQEDSAVYLCASSWQANMNTEAFFGQGTRLTVV.

This chain's CDR3 is CATSDSGRTDTQYF. CDR3 nucleotides: TGTGCCACCAGTGATTCCGGGCGGACAGATACGCAGTATTTT. This chain connects TRBV24-1 to TRBJ2-3; D remains unclear. In germline, CDR1 is KGHDR, CDR2 SFDVKD. Between the trimmed V and J ends, which lost 2 bases and 3 bases, there was a span of 8 bases. The CDR3 runs 14 residues.

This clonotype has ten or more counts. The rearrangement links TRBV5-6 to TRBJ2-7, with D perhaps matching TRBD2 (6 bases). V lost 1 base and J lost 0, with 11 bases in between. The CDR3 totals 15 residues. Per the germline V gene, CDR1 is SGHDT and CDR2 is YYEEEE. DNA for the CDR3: TGTGCCAGCAGCTTGTTTCGCGGGATCTCCTACGAGCAGTACTTC. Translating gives CASSLFRGISYEQYF.

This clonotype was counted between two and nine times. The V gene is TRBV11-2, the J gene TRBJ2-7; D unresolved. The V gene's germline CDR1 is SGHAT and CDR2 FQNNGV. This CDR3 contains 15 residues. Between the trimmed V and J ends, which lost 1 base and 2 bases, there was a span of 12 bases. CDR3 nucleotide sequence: TGTGCCAGCAGCTTAGTGCGGTCAGAAGCCTACGAGCAGTACTTC. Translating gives CASSLVRSEAYEQYF.

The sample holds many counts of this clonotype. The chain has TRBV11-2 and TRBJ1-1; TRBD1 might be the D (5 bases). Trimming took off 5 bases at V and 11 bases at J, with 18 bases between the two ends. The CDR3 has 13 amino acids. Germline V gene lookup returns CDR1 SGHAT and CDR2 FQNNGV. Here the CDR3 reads CASSPAVGVRAFF. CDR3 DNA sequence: TGTGCCAGCAGCCCGGCCGTGGGGGTAAGGGCTTTCTTT.

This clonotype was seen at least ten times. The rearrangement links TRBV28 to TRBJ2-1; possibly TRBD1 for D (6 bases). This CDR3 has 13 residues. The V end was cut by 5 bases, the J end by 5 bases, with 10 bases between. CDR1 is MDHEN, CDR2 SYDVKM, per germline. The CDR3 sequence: CASSPGTNNEQFF. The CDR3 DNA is TGTGCCAGCAGTCCCGGGACAAACAATGAGCAGTTCTTC.

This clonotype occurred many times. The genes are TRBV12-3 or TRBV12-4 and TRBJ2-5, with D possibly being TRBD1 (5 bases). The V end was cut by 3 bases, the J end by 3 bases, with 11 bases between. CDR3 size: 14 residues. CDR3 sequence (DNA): TGTGCCAGCAGTTTTAGATCGACAGAAGAGACCCAGTACTTC. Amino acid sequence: CASSFRSTEETQYF.

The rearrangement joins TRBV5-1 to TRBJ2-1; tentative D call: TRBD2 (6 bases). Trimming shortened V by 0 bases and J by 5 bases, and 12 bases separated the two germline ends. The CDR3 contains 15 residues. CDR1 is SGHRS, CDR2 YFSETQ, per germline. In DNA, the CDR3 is TGCGCCAGCAGCTTGGCCGCGGGGCCGGACAATGAGCAGTTCTTC. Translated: CASSLAAGPDNEQFF.

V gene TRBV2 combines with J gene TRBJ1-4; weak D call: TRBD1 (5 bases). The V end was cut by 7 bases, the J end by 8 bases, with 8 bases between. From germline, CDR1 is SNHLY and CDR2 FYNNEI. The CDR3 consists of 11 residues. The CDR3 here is CASNPGEKLFF. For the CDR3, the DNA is TGTGCCAGCAATCCAGGGGAAAAACTGTTTTTT.

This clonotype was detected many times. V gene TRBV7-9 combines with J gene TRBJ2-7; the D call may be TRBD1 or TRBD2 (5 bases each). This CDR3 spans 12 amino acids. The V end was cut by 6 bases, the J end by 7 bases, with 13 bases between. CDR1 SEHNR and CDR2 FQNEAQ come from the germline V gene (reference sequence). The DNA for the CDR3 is TGTGCCAGCAGTCCCCAGGGCGGGGAGCAGTACTTC. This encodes CASSPQGGEQYF.

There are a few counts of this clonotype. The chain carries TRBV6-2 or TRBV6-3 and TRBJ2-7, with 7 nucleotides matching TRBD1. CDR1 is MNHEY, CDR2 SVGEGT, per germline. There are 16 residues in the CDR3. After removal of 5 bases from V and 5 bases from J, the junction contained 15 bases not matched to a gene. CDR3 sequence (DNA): TGTGCCAGCAGTCAAACCGGGACAGAAGTCTTGAACGAGCAGTACTTC. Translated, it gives CASSQTGTEVLNEQYF.

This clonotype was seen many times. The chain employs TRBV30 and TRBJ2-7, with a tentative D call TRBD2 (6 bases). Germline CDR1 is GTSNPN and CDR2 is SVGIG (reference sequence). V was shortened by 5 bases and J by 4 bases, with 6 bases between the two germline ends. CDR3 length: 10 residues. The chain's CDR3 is CAWGGYEQYF. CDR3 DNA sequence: TGTGCCTGGGGGGGGTACGAGCAGTACTTC. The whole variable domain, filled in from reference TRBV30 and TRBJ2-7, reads SQTIHQWPATLVQPVGSPLSLECTVEGTSNPNLYWYRQAAGRGLQLLFYSVGIGQISSEVPQNLSASRPQDRQFILSSKKLLLSDSGFYLCAWGGYEQYFGPGTRLTVT.

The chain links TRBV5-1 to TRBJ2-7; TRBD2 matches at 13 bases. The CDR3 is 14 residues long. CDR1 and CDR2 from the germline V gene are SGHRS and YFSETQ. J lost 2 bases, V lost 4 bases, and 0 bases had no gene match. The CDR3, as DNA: TGCGCCAGCAGCGGGACTAGCGGGGCCTACGAGCAGTACTTC. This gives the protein CASSGTSGAYEQYF.

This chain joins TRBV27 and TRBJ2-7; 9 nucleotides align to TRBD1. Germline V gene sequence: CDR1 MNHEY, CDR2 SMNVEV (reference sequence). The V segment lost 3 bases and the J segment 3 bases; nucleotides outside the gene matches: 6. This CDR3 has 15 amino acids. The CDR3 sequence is CASSFGTGTFYEQYF. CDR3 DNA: TGTGCCAGCAGTTTTGGGACAGGGACTTTCTACGAGCAGTACTTC.

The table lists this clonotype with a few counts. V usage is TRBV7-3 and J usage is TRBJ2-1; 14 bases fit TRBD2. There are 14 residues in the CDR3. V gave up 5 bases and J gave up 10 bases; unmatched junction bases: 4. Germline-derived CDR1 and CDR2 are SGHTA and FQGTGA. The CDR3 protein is CASSPGLAGVEQFF. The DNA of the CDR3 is TGTGCCAGCAGCCCGGGACTAGCGGGAGTCGAGCAGTTCTTC.

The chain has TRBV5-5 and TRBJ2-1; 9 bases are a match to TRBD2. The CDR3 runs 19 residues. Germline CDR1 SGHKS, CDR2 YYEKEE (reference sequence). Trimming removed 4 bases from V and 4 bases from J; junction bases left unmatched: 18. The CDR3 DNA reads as TGTGCCAGCAGCCCACTCTGGCCAGCGGGAGGCCGAACATACAATGAGCAGTTCTTC. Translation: CASSPLWPAGGRTYNEQFF. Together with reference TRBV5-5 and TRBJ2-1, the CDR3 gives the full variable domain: DAGVTQSPTHLIKTRGQQVTLRCSPISGHKSVSWYQQVLGQGPQFIFQYYEKEERGRGNFPDRFSARQFPNYSSELNVNALLLGDSALYLCASSPLWPAGGRTYNEQFFGPGTRLTVL.

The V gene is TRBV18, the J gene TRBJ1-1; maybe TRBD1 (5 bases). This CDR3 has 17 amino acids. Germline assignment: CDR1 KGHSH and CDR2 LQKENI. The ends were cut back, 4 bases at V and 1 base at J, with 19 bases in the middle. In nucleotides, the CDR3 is TGTGCCAGCTCACGCGACGCCTCAGGGAGCCGGAACACTGAAGCTTTCTTT. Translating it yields CASSRDASGSRNTEAFF.

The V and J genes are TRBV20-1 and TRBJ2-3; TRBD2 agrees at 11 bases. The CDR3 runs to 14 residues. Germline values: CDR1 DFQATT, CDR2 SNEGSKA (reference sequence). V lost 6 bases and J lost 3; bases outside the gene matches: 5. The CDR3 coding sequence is TGCAGTGCCGAACTAGCGGGGGTAACAGATACGCAGTATTTT. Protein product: CSAELAGVTDTQYF.

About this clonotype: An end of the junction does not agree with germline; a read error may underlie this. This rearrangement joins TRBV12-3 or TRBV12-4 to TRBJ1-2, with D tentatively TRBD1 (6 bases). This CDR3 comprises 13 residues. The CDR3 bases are TGTGCCAGCAGTCTCCTACAGGGTTATGGCCACACCTTC. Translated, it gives CASSLLQGYGHTF.

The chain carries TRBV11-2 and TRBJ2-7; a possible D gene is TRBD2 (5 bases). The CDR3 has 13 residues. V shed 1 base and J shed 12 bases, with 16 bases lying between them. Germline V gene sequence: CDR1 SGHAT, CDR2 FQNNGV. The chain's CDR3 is CASSLGFSAAPYF. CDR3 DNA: TGTGCCAGCAGCTTAGGATTCTCAGCGGCACCGTACTTC.

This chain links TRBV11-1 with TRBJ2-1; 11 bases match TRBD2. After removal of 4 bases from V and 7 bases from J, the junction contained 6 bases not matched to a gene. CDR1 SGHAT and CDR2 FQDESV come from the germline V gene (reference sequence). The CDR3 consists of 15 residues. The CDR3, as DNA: TGTGCCAGCAGCTCGGGACTAGCGGCGGGGAATGAGCAGTTCTTC. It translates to CASSSGLAAGNEQFF.

CDR3 sequence: CASSAPTGSGYTF. In DNA, the CDR3 is TGCGCCAGCAGTGCGCCGACAGGGTCCGGCTACACCTTC. This chain joins TRBV10-1 and TRBJ1-2, with 7 bases that match TRBD1. V gave up 4 bases and J gave up 8 bases; unmatched junction bases: 7. Germline CDR1 reads WNHNN; CDR2 reads SYGVQD (reference sequence). This CDR3 has 13 residues.

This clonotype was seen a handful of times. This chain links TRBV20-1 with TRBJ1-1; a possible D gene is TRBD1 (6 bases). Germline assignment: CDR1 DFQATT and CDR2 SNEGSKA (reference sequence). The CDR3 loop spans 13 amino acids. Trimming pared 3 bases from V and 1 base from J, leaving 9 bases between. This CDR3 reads CSARGTSNTEAFF. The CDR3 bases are TGCAGTGCTAGGGGGACATCGAACACTGAAGCTTTCTTT.

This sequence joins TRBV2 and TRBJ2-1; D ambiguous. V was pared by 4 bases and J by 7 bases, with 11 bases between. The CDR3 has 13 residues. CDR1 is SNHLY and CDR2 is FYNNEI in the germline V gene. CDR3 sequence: CASSVYVGNEQFF. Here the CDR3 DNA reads TGTGCCAGCAGTGTATACGTTGGGAATGAGCAGTTCTTC.